Listed below are T cell receptor beta chains from one sample, sequenced in a study of OX40 agonist ivuxolimab in advanced cancers. Repertoires were generated with immunoSEQ multiplex PCR, while TCRdb's copy carries only in-frame clones and drops some. Among around 63,000 clones listed, roughly 90% were seen once. Material: CD4+ or CD8+ T cells sorted from blood, obtained in a trial of the OX40 agonist ivuxolimab. The receptors here all came from an adult with an advanced solid tumor such as melanoma, head and neck, liver or kidney cancer. Each CDR3 is given with its conserved first and last residue. D genes are given only for firm matches. The size field is filled for only some rows; it gives once, few, many or a size class.

CDR3nt	CDR3aa	d_gene	j_gene	abundance	v_gene
TGCAGCGTTGGGGAGACGGGGTTTTGGAGCACTGAAGCTTTCTTT	CSVGETGFWSTEAFF	-	TRBJ1-1	-	TRBV29-1
TGTGCCAGCTCTCAAAGACAGGGAAGGGGGACTGAAGCTTTCTTT	CASSQRQGRGTEAFF	TRBD1	TRBJ1-1	-	TRBV18
TGTGCCAGCTCACCTAACGCGGGTCAGGGCGAGCAGTACTTC	CASSPNAGQGEQYF	-	TRBJ2-7	-	TRBV18
TGTGCCAGCAGCTTAACGGACTCGGTGAACTATGGCTACACCTTC	CASSLTDSVNYGYTF	-	TRBJ1-2	-	TRBV7-8
TGTGCCAGCAGCCTGAGCCAGGGGATCGGGGAGCTGTTTTTT	CASSLSQGIGELFF	-	TRBJ2-2	once	TRBV11-3
TGTGCCAGCGCAAAGAAGACTAGCGGGAACACCGGGGAGCTGTTTTTT	CASAKKTSGNTGELFF	TRBD2	TRBJ2-2	-	TRBV25-1
TGTGCCAGTAGTATTGTGGGGGGCGGGGCCGGGGGCACTGAAGCTTTCTTT	CASSIVGGGAGGTEAFF	-	TRBJ1-1	-	TRBV19
TGTGCCAGCAGGACAAACGCCCTCGACAGGGGCCGCAATGAGCAGTTCTTC	CASRTNALDRGRNEQFF	TRBD1	TRBJ2-1	-	TRBV11-1
TGCGCCAGCAGCTTGGTCCTAGCGGGAGAACCCGGGGAGCTGTTTTTT	CASSLVLAGEPGELFF	TRBD2	TRBJ2-2	-	TRBV5-1
TGTGCCAGCACCCCGGGAGCGCAGGGGGCGCGTAATGGCTACACCTTC	CASTPGAQGARNGYTF	TRBD1	TRBJ1-2	-	TRBV28
TGTGCCAGCAGCACCTCTAGCGGACTCTACGAGCAGTACTTC	CASSTSSGLYEQYF	TRBD2	TRBJ2-7	-	TRBV7-2
TGCGCCAGCAACGAACTAGCGGGAGGGACAGATACGCAGTATTTT	CASNELAGGTDTQYF	TRBD2	TRBJ2-3	-	TRBV5-1
TGTGCCAGCAGCTTGCGGGGATTGAACACTGAAGCTTTCTTT	CASSLRGLNTEAFF	-	TRBJ1-1	-	TRBV13
TGTGCCAGCAGTGATGGCGGGACCTACACAGATACGCAGTATTTT	CASSDGGTYTDTQYF	-	TRBJ2-3	-	TRBV25-1
TGTGCCAGCAGGACCAGTACTAGGACTAGCGGGAGCTCCTACAATGAGCAGTTCTTC	CASRTSTRTSGSSYNEQFF	TRBD2	TRBJ2-1	-	TRBV2
TGTGCCAGCTCACCACCGTCCCGACAGAAAGAGACCCAGTACTTC	CASSPPSRQKETQYF	-	TRBJ2-5	-	TRBV18
TGCGCCAGCAGGTACCAAGAGACCCAGTACTTC	CASRYQETQYF	-	TRBJ2-5	-	TRBV10-2
TGTGCCAGCAGTGCGGGGCTATACGAGCAGTACTTC	CASSAGLYEQYF	-	TRBJ2-7	-	TRBV6-1
TGTGCCAGCAGCGCGGGGGGAGACCTCTCCTACGAGCAGTACTTC	CASSAGGDLSYEQYF	TRBD2	TRBJ2-7	-	TRBV9
TGTGCCAGCAGCTTAGTCGAGGACAGGGGACGGGAAAAACTGTTTTTT	CASSLVEDRGREKLFF	TRBD1	TRBJ1-4	-	TRBV7-2
TGTGCCAGCAGCTTATTTGTCAGGGGAGGCTATGGCTACACCTTC	CASSLFVRGGYGYTF	-	TRBJ1-2	-	TRBV7-2
TGTGCCAGCACCCGGACAGGGTTATCCGGGGAGCTGTTTTTT	CASTRTGLSGELFF	TRBD1	TRBJ2-2	-	TRBV7-9
TGCGCCAGCAGCTTGGGCTCCGGGACAGGCTACGAGCAGTACTTC	CASSLGSGTGYEQYF	TRBD1	TRBJ2-7	-	TRBV5-1
TGTGCCAGCAGTTTAAGGTGGTTGGGGTCCTCTTATCAGCCCCAGCATTTT	CASSLRWLGSSYQPQHF	-	TRBJ1-5	-	TRBV27
TGTGCCAGCAGCCCCACCCGGACTAGCCCTATATACGAGCAGTACTTC	CASSPTRTSPIYEQYF	TRBD2	TRBJ2-7	-	TRBV9
TGTGCCAGCAGCCCGACAGCGGGACCGGGAGGGGACATTCAGTACTTC	CASSPTAGPGGDIQYF	TRBD2	TRBJ2-4	few	TRBV11-2
TGCAGTGCTAGTATAGCCTACGAGCAGTACTTC	CSASIAYEQYF	-	TRBJ2-7	-	TRBV20-1
TGTGCCAGCAGTTCCCAGGGCCTCTTCGATACGCAGTATTTT	CASSSQGLFDTQYF	-	TRBJ2-3	-	TRBV27
TGTGCCAGCAGCCTCTGGACTAGCGGGAGGGTCGGGGTCAATGAGCAGTTCTTC	CASSLWTSGRVGVNEQFF	TRBD2	TRBJ2-1	-	TRBV13
TGTGCCAGCAAGAGCGGGGGCTACTACAATGAGCAGTTCTTC	CASKSGGYYNEQFF	TRBD2	TRBJ2-1	once	TRBV28
TGTGCCAGCAGTTACGGGCAAGCTAACACAGATACGCAGTATTTT	CASSYGQANTDTQYF	-	TRBJ2-3	once	TRBV6-8
TGTGCCAGCAGCTATCTAGCGGGAGGGCCCAACGAGCAGTACTTC	CASSYLAGGPNEQYF	TRBD2	TRBJ2-7	once	TRBV7-2
TGCGCCAGCAGCCAAGAGATAGCGGGGATGATAGCCAAAAACATTCAGTACTTC	CASSQEIAGMIAKNIQYF	TRBD2	TRBJ2-4	-	TRBV4-1
TGCGCCAGCAGCTTGGAAGCGGGGACAACCTATGGCTACACCTTC	CASSLEAGTTYGYTF	-	TRBJ1-2	-	TRBV5-1
TGCGCCAGCAGTTCGGGGCTGAGCACAGATACGCAGTATTTT	CASSSGLSTDTQYF	-	TRBJ2-3	-	TRBV10-1
TGTGCCAGCAGCTTATTACCCGGGACACCCCTCCGGTACGAGCAGTACTTC	CASSLLPGTPLRYEQYF	-	TRBJ2-7	few	TRBV7-8
TGTGCCACCTCATTGGGGGGTAATGAAAAACTGTTTTTT	CATSLGGNEKLFF	-	TRBJ1-4	-	TRBV15
TGTGCCAGCAGTTTGGTGAGTTGGGGCGGCTCCATCTACGAGCAGTACTTC	CASSLVSWGGSIYEQYF	-	TRBJ2-7	-	TRBV28
TGTGCCAGCAGCTTAGATGCGGGAGTTACGTACAATGAGCAGTTCTTC	CASSLDAGVTYNEQFF	TRBD2	TRBJ2-1	-	TRBV11-3
TGTGCCAGCAGCTTCGCGGAAAACACTGAAGCTTTCTTT	CASSFAENTEAFF	-	TRBJ1-1	-	TRBV5-4
TGTGCCAGCAGTCCTAGCGGGAGCCGCCTAGATACGCAGTATTTT	CASSPSGSRLDTQYF	TRBD2	TRBJ2-3	once	TRBV28
TGTGCCAGCAGCCTGCACCGGGCTGGGAGCTCCTACGAGCAGTACTTC	CASSLHRAGSSYEQYF	-	TRBJ2-7	-	TRBV7-2
TGTGCCAGCTCCCCAGGGACGGGCTATTCCTACACCTTC	CASSPGTGYSYTF	-	TRBJ1-2	-	TRBV18
TGTGCCAGTAGGCCGACTATTGAGGAGACCCAGTACTTC	CASRPTIEETQYF	-	TRBJ2-5	-	TRBV19
TGTGCCAGCAGCCCAGGGACAGGGACCAATGAGCAGTTCTTC	CASSPGTGTNEQFF	TRBD1	TRBJ2-1	-	TRBV27
TGTGCCAGCAGCTTAGATTTTGGGACTAGCTTGAATGAGCAGTTCTTC	CASSLDFGTSLNEQFF	TRBD2	TRBJ2-1	-	TRBV7-8
TGTGCCAGCAGCTCCGGACTAGCTTTTCCCTACAATGAGCAGTTCTTC	CASSSGLAFPYNEQFF	TRBD2	TRBJ2-1	-	TRBV11-3
TGTGCCAGCAGCTTAGCCCCCCCGGGACTAGTTGACGTTGGTGAGCAGTTCTTC	CASSLAPPGLVDVGEQFF	TRBD2	TRBJ2-1	-	TRBV7-8
TGCGCCAGCAGCTTGGAGGGGCGAATGAGAGAAGCTTTCTTT	CASSLEGRMREAFF	-	TRBJ1-1	-	TRBV5-1
TGTGCCAGCAAACGGCTGGGCGAGCAGTACTTC	CASKRLGEQYF	-	TRBJ2-7	-	TRBV2
TGTTGGGGGGGAACGGGGTACGAGCAGTACTTC	CWGGTGYEQYF	TRBD2	TRBJ2-7	many	TRBV19
TGTGCCAGCGGGGGACTGTCGAACACTGAAGCTTTCTTT	CASGGLSNTEAFF	-	TRBJ1-1	-	TRBV2